This TCR beta chain was sequenced during a study of tumor-infiltrating lymphocytes in primary liver carcinoma. Study summary: Patients had primary liver carcinoma treated by surgical resection. The patients, men and women alike, were aged 30 to 69 years. Study conclusions and caveats: Tumor-adjacent and tumor-blood pairs shared a smaller degree of overlap than tumor region pairs.

V trimming: 3 bases; J trimming: 8 bases; junction bases outside the gene matches: 6. The CDR3 is made up of 14 amino acids. CDR1 and CDR2 (germline): MDHEN, SYDVKM. Note on this clonotype: Its antigen is not known.

cDNA specific to TCR beta was made from 450 to 650 ng of total RNA, with a constant-region primer employed for priming. Libraries for TCR beta were built through three nested multiplex PCR rounds, which together made up a slightly modified ARM-PCR procedure. Two initial PCR rounds of about 9 cycles each paired TRBV1-TRBV30 forward primers with a C-beta reverse primer. One entry per CDR3 protein, called by TCRdb with MiXCR from the multiplex PCR reads. The table records 300,000 to 400,000 distinct CDR3 sequences, around 60% of them present only once. Unsorted whole blood yielded the blood RNA, and germline DNA was also extracted.

The V and J genes are TRBV28 and TRBJ2-1; 8 bases map to TRBD1. This receptor was taken from a man in his forties with primary liver carcinoma and hepatitis B virus infection. Source material: peripheral blood. CDR3 DNA sequence: TGTGCCAGCAGTTTCAGGGGGCGTCTCGATGAGCAGTTCTTC. Amino acids: CASSFRGRLDEQFF.